Below are 9 T cell receptor beta chains sequenced from a single sample in a study of T-cell reconstitution after alpha-beta-depleted transplantation in children. Preparation of the TCRbeta library was carried out with unique molecular identifiers. TCRdb ran MiXCR on the PCR reads and lists one entry per CDR3 protein. Here the sample spans fewer than 350,000 distinct CDR3 sequences, around 10% being singletons. Here the sequenced sample was peripheral blood, taken 180 days after TCRalphabeta/CD19-depleted stem cell transplant. These receptor sequences come from a male patient between 2 and 10 years old who had a stem cell transplant for chronic granulomatous disease, so the T cells may come from the graft donor.

This clonotype was seen only a few times. J is TRBJ2-5 and V is TRBV20-1; 7 bases map to TRBD1. CDR1 and CDR2 from the germline V gene are DFQATT and SNEGSKA (reference sequence). Losses at the gene ends were 2 bases for V and 2 bases for J; bases not matched to a gene: 11. The CDR3 covers 16 residues. The CDR3 spells CSARSPPGQHQETQYF. CDR3 nucleotide sequence: TGCAGTGCTAGATCTCCCCCGGGACAGCATCAAGAGACCCAGTACTTC.

This clonotype was seen at least ten times. The chain has TRBV12-3 or TRBV12-4 and TRBJ1-2; 7 nucleotides match TRBD1. The V and J ends lost 7 bases and 4 bases, in that order; junction bases with no gene match: 9. The CDR3 totals 14 residues. CDR3 sequence (DNA): TGTGCCAGCACCTTACAGGGGAGCGCCTATGGCTACACCTTC. This codes for CASTLQGSAYGYTF.

This clonotype was counted at least ten times. The chain joins TRBV7-9 to TRBJ2-1, with D maybe TRBD1 (5 bases). V shed 5 bases and J shed 7 bases, with 15 bases lying between them. This CDR3 is built from 14 residues. From germline, CDR1 is SEHNR and CDR2 FQNEAQ (reference sequence). CDR3 loop: CASSPGWVGNEQFF. The CDR3 DNA is TGTGCCAGCAGCCCAGGGTGGGTTGGAAATGAGCAGTTCTTC.

The chain couples TRBV5-1 to TRBJ2-1; 12 positions agree with TRBD2. The CDR3 is 15 residues long. V lost 4 bases and J lost 7; bases outside the gene matches: 6. Germline V gene sequence: CDR1 SGHRS, CDR2 YFSETQ. CDR3 sequence (DNA): TGCGCCAGCAGCCCCGGACTAGCGGGACGTAATGAGCAGTTCTTC. Translation gives CASSPGLAGRNEQFF.

This clonotype turned up a few times. This chain joins TRBV5-4 and TRBJ1-3, with 8 bases aligning to TRBD1. V shed 3 bases and J 3 bases; nucleotides not matched to a gene: 5. Germline CDR1 is SGHNT and CDR2 is YYREEE (reference sequence). This CDR3 has 15 amino acids. The CDR3 sequence: CASSSAGGRGNTIYF. CDR3 DNA: TGTGCCAGCAGCTCCGCAGGGGGCCGTGGAAACACCATATATTTT.

The chain recombines TRBV28 with TRBJ2-5; no reliable D call. The germline V gene encodes CDR1 MDHEN and CDR2 SYDVKM. Trimming took off 3 bases at V and 4 bases at J, with 9 bases between the two ends. This CDR3 is 13 amino acids long. CDR3 residues: CASSFPSPETQYF. CDR3 nucleotides: TGTGCCAGCAGTTTCCCTTCCCCAGAGACCCAGTACTTC.

This clonotype was observed many times. The rearrangement joins TRBV6-2 or TRBV6-3 to TRBJ2-5, with unresolved D. CDR1 and CDR2 (germline): MNHEY, SVGEGT. There are 12 residues in the CDR3. The germline V and J ends were trimmed by 1 base and 4 bases, with 4 bases remaining between them. The CDR3: CASSYWRETQYF. CDR3 nucleotide sequence: TGTGCCAGCAGTTACTGGAGAGAGACCCAGTACTTC.

This clonotype showed up many times. The chain employs TRBV7-9 and TRBJ2-7; 12 nucleotides align to TRBD2. This CDR3 spans 14 amino acids. CDR1 is SEHNR and CDR2 is FQNEAQ in the germline V gene (reference sequence). V trimming: 6 bases; J trimming: 5 bases; junction bases outside the gene matches: 5. The CDR3 region has the DNA TGTGCCAGCAGTTCTAGCGGGGGGGACCACGAGCAGTACTTC. Translation: CASSSSGGDHEQYF.

This clonotype was counted between two and nine times. This chain joins TRBV6-1 and TRBJ2-7, with D possibly matching TRBD2 (5 bases). Trimming removed 4 bases from V and 2 bases from J, with 18 bases in between. The CDR3 extends over 16 amino acids. CDR1 MNHNS and CDR2 SASEGT come from the germline V gene. The CDR3: CASSGGITDLTYEQYF. In nucleotides, the CDR3 is TGTGCCAGCAGTGGAGGGATTACAGACCTGACCTACGAGCAGTACTTC.